A single T cell receptor (beta chain) is shown here with its context. Its cognate antigen is unknown. V shed 3 bases and J 1 base; nucleotides not matched to a gene: 15. Germline-derived CDR1 and CDR2 are SGDLS and YYNGEE. This CDR3 region has 18 residues. The template for TCR beta VDJ and CDR3 sequence profiling was genomic DNA. MiXCR, applied by TCRdb to the reads, yields one record per CDR3 protein. The table shows under 350,000 distinct CDR3 sequences, with around 60% occurring only once. These data belong to a study of CD8+CD57+ T cells in acquired aplastic anemia. Study context: Mean yield of DNA from sorted CD4+ and CD8+ cells was approximately 3 ug. Study conclusions and caveats: Between the patient and control groups, CD8+ Simpson's diversity did not differ significantly. Patients and controls shared under 35 CD8+ CDR3 sequences, highly expressed in patients.

The chain couples TRBV9 to TRBJ1-1; TRBD1 aligns across 7 bases. The TCR comes from a human donor with severe aplastic anemia or a healthy control (not recorded which). Sequences were obtained from sorted CD4+, CD8+, or CD8+CD57+ T cells (not recorded which) from PBMCs. This chain's CDR3 is CASSASPHPGQTNTEAFF. CDR3 bases: TGTGCCAGCAGCGCGTCCCCTCACCCGGGACAGACGAACACTGAAGCTTTCTTT.